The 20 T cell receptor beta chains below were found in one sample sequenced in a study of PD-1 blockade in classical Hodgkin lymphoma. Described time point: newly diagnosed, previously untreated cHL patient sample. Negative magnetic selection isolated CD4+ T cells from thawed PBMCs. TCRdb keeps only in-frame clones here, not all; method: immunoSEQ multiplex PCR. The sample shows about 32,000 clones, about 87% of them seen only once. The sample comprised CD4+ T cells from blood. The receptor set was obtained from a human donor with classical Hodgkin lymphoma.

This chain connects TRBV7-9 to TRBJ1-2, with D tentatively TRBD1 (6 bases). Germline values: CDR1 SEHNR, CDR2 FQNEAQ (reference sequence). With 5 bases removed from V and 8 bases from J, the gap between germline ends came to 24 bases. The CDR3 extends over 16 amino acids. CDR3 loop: CASSPGPTQGPRGYTF. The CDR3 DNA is TGTGCCAGCAGCCCTGGGCCTACACAGGGACCTCGAGGCTACACCTTC. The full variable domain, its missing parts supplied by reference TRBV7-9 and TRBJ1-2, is DTGVSQNPRHKITKRGQNVTFRCDPISEHNRLYWYRQTLGQGPEFLTYFQNEAQLEKSRLLSDRFSAERPKGSFSTLEIQRTEQGDSAMYLCASSPGPTQGPRGYTFGSGTRLTVV.

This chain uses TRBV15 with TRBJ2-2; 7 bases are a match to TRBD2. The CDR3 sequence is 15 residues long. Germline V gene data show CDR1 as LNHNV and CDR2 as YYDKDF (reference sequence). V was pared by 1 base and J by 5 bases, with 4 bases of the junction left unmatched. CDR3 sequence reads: CATSRVQGGTGELFF. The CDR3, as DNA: TGTGCCACCAGCAGAGTTCAGGGAGGGACCGGGGAGCTGTTTTTT.

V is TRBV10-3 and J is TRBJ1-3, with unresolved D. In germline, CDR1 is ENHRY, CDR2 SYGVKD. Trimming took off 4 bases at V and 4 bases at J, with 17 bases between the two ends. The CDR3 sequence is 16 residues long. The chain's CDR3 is CAISAVRTGSGNTIYF. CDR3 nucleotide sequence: TGTGCCATCAGTGCGGTCAGGACTGGGTCCGGAAACACCATATATTTT.

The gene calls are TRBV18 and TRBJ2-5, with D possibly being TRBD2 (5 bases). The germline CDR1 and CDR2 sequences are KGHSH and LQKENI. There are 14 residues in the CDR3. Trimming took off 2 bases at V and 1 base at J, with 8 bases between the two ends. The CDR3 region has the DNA TGTGCCAGCTCACCAGGACTCGTCCAAGAGACCCAGTACTTC. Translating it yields CASSPGLVQETQYF.

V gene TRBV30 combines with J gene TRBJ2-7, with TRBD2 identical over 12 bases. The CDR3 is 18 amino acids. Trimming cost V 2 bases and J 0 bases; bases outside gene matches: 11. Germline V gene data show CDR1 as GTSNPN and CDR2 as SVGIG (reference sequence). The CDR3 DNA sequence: TGTGCCTGGAGTCCTCCCCGGACTAGCGGGAAATTCTCCTACGAGCAGTACGTC. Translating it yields CAWSPPRTSGKFSYEQYV.

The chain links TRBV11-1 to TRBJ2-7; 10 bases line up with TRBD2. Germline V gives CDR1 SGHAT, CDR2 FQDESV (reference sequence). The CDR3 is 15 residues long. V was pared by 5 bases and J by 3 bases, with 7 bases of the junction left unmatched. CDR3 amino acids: CASSPGTSVDYEQYV. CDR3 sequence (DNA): TGTGCCAGCAGCCCTGGGACTAGCGTCGACTACGAGCAGTACGTC.

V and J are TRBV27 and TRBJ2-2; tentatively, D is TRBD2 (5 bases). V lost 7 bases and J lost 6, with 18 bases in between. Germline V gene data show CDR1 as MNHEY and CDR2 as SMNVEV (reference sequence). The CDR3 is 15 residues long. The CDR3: CASTASKKGAGELFF. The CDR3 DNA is TGTGCCAGCACCGCTTCCAAAAAGGGAGCCGGGGAGCTGTTTTTT.

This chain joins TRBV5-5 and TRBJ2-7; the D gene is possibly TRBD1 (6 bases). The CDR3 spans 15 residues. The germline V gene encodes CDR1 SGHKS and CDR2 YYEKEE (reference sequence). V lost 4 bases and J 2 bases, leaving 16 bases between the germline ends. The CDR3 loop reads CASSQSGQNTYEQYF. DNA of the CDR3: TGTGCCAGCAGCCAGTCAGGACAGAACACCTACGAGCAGTACTTC.

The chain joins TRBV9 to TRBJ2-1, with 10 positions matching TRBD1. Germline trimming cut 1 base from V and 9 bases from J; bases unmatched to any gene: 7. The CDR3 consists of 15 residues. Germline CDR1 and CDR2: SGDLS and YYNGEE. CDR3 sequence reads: CASSVSGQGISEQFF. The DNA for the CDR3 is TGTGCCAGCAGCGTATCGGGACAGGGGATCAGTGAGCAGTTCTTC.

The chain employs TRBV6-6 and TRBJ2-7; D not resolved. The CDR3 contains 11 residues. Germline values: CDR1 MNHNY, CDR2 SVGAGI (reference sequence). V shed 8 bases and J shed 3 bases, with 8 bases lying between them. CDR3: CASASYYEQYF. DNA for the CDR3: TGTGCCAGCGCCAGCTACTACGAGCAGTACTTC.

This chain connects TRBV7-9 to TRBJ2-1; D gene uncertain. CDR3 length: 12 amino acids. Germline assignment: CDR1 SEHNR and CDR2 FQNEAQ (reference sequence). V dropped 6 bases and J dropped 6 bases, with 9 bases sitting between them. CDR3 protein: CASSSVLNEQFF. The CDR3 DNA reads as TGTGCCAGCAGTTCCGTTCTCAATGAGCAGTTCTTC.

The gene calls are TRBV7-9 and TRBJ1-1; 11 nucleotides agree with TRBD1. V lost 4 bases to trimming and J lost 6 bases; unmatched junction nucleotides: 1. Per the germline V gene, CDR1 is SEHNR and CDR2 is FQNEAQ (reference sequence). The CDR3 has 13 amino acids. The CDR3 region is CASSWGQGAEAFF. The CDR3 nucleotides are TGTGCCAGCAGCTGGGGACAGGGGGCTGAAGCTTTCTTT. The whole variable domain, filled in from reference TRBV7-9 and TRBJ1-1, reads DTGVSQNPRHKITKRGQNVTFRCDPISEHNRLYWYRQTLGQGPEFLTYFQNEAQLEKSRLLSDRFSAERPKGSFSTLEIQRTEQGDSAMYLCASSWGQGAEAFFGQGTRLTVV.

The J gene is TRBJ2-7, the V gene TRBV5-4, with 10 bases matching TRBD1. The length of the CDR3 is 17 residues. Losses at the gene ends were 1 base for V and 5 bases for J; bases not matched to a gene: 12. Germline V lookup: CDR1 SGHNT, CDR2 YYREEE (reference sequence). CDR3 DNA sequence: TGTGCCAGCAGCTTGTATCCGTTGGGACAGGGGTACAACGAGCAGTACTTC. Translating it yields CASSLYPLGQGYNEQYF.

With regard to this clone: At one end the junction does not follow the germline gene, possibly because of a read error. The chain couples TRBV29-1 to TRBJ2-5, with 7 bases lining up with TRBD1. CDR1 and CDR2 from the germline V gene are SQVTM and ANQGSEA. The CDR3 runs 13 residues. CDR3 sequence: CSVEEGTGSQGDF. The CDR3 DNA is TGCAGCGTTGAAGAGGGTACAGGGTCGCAGGGGGACTTC.

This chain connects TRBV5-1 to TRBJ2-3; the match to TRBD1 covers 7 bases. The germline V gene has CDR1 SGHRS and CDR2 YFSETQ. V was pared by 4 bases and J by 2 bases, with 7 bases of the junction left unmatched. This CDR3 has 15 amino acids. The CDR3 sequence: CASSIDRANTDTQYF. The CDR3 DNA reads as TGCGCCAGCAGCATCGACAGGGCCAACACAGATACGCAGTATTTT.

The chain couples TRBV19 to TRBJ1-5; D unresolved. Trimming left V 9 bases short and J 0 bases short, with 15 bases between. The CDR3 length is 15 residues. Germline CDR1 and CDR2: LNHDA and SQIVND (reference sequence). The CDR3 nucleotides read TGTGCCAGCCGTTGGGTCTCGGATAGCAATCAGCCCCAGCATTTT. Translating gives CASRWVSDSNQPQHF. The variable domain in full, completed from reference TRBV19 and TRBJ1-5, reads DGGITQSPKYLFRKEGQNVTLSCEQNLNHDAMYWYRQDPGQGLRLIYYSQIVNDFQKGDIAEGYSVSREKKESFPLTVTSAQKNPTAFYLCASRWVSDSNQPQHFGDGTRLSIL.

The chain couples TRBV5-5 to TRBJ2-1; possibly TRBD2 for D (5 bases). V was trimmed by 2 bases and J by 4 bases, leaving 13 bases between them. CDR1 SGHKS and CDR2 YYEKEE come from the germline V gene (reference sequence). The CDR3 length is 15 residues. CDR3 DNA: TGTGCCAGCAGCTTCGGCCAAGGGAGATACAATGAGCAGTTCTTC. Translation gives CASSFGQGRYNEQFF. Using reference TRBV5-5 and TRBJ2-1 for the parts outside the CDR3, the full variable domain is DAGVTQSPTHLIKTRGQQVTLRCSPISGHKSVSWYQQVLGQGPQFIFQYYEKEERGRGNFPDRFSARQFPNYSSELNVNALLLGDSALYLCASSFGQGRYNEQFFGPGTRLTVL.

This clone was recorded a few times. This chain's CDR3 is CASSEVLRVREQYF. CDR3 coding DNA: TGTGCCAGCAGTGAAGTGTTGAGGGTGCGGGAGCAGTACTTC. The genes are TRBV2 and TRBJ2-7; weak D call: TRBD2 (5 bases). CDR3 length equals 14 residues. Germline CDR1 and CDR2: SNHLY and FYNNEI. V was shortened by 1 base and J by 7 bases, with 14 bases between the two germline ends.

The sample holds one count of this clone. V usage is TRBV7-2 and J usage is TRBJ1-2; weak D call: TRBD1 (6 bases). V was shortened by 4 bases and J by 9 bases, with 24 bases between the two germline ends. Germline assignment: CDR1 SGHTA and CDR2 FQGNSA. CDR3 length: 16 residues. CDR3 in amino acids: CASSSPGGGLRTRYTF. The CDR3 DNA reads TGTGCCAGCAGCTCTCCTGGGGGGGGCCTACGTACCCGCTACACCTTC.

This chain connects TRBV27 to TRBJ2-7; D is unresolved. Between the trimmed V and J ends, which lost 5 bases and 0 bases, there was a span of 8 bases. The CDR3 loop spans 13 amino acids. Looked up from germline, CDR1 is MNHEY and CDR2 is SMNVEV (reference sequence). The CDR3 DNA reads TGTGCCAGCAGTGTCAGGATCTCCTACGAGCAGTACTTC. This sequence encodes CASSVRISYEQYF.